A selection of T cell receptor beta chains follows, all from one sample in a study of T cells in Graves' hyperthyroidism and ophthalmopathy. TCRdb re-called the multiplex PCR reads with MiXCR, one entry per CDR3 protein. The table includes approximately 360,000 distinct CDR3 sequences, approximately 15% detected once. Sequenced sample: blood. The source of these receptors is a young woman with Graves' hyperthyroidism that later progressed to Graves' ophthalmopathy. Each CDR3 is given with its conserved first and last residue.

TRBV6-2/TRBV6-3	CASSCLGAERVEETQYF
TRBV28	CASTFPLGGRTEAFF
TRBV19	CASSNGGVGAGELFF
TRBV7-2	CASSPLGLAGEGNTGELFF
TRBV10-2	CASLTGRQAEQYF
TRBV20-1	CSASEDPPSGWGTDTQYF
TRBV9	CASSVGDSWGQPQHF
TRBV5-5	CASSFSLGTAEKLFF
TRBV19	CATSPTGNEKLFF
TRBV12-3/TRBV12-4	CASSTGTSMANEQFF
TRBV6-5	CASSYSGHSQETQYF
TRBV5-1	CASSLAQGASGGELFF
TRBV28	CASSPLQGSYEQYF
TRBV29-1	CSVPGGTEAFF
TRBV20-1	CSSGNEQFF
TRBV6-5	CASSYSKGGSSYEQYF
TRBV4-2	CASSQDGLADYEQYF
TRBV18	CASSPIPSRGNQETQYF